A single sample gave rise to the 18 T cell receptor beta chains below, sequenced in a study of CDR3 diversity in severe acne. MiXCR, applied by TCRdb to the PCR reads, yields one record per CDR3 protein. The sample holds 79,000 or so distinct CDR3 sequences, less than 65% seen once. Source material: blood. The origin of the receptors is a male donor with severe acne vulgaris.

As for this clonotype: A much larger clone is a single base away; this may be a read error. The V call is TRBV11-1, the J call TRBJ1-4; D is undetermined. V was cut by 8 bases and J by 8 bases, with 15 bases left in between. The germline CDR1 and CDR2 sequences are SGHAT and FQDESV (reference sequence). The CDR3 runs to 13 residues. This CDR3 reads CASADHSGEKLFF. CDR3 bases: TGTGCCAGCGCAGATCACAGCGGAGAAAAACTGTTTTTT.

The CDR3 loop is CASSLRSGKTGELFF. Here the CDR3 DNA reads TGTGCCAGCAGCTTAAGGAGCGGGAAAACCGGGGAGCTGTTTTTT. The chain combines TRBV7-3 with TRBJ2-2; TRBD2 aligns across 7 bases. This CDR3 has 15 residues. Germline V gene sequence: CDR1 SGHTA, CDR2 FQGTGA. Trimming removed 1 base from V and 5 bases from J; junction bases left unmatched: 4. The full variable domain, completed using reference TRBV7-3 and TRBJ2-2, is GAGVSQTPSNKVTEKGKYVELRCDPISGHTALYWYRQSLGQGPEFLIYFQGTGAADDSGLPNDRFFAVRPEGSVSTLKIQRTERGDSAVYLCASSLRSGKTGELFFGEGSRLTVL.

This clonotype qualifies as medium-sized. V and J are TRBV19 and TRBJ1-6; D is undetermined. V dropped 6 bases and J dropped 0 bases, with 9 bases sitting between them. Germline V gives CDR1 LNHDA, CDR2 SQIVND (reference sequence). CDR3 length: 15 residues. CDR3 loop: CASSPASSYNSPLHF. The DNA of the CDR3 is TGTGCCAGTAGCCCAGCGAGCTCCTATAATTCACCCCTCCACTTT.

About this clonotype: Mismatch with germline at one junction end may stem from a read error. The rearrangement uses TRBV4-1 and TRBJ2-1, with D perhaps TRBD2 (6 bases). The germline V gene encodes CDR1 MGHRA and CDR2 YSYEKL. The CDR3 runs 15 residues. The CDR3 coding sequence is TGTGCCAGCAGCCAAGATCTAGGGGACTTCAATGAGCAGTTCTTC. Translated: CASSQDLGDFNEQFF.

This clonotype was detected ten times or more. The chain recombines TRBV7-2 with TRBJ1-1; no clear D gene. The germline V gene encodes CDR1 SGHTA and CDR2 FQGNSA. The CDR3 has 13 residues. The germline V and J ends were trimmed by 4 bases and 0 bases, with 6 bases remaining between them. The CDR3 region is CASSWWVNTEAFF. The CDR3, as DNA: TGTGCCAGCAGCTGGTGGGTGAACACTGAAGCTTTCTTT. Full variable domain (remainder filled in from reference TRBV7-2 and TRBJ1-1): GAGVSQSPSNKVTEKGKDVELRCDPISGHTALYWYRQSLGQGLEFLIYFQGNSAPDKSGLPSDRFSAERTGGSVSTLTIQRTQQEDSAVYLCASSWWVNTEAFFGQGTRLTVV.

The CDR3 nucleotides read TGTGCCAGCAGCCCGCCCGAGCGGGAGGGGGGGGGCGAGCAGTACTTC. Amino acid sequence: CASSPPEREGGGEQYF. The chain is built from TRBV11-2 and TRBJ2-7; TRBD2 agrees at 10 bases. J was trimmed by 6 bases and V by 5 bases; bases with no gene match: 13. CDR3 size: 16 residues. Per germline, CDR1 SGHAT and CDR2 FQNNGV.

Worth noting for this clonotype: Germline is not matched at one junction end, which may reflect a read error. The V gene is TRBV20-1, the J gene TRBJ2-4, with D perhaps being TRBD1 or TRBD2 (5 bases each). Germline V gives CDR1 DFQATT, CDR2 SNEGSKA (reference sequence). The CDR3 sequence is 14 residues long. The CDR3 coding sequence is TGCAGTGCTCGAGACATCCGGGACGGTAACATTCAGTACTTC. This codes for CSARDIRDGNIQYF.

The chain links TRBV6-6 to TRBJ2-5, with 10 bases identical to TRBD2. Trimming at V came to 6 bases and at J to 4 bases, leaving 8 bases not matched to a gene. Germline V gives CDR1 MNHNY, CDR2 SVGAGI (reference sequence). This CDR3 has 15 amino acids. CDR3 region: CASSRTSGLGETQYF. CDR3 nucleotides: TGTGCCAGCAGCCGGACTAGCGGTCTCGGAGAGACCCAGTACTTC.

CDR3 sequence (DNA): TGTGCCACCGAGAAGGGGGGCAATTCACCCCTCCACTTT. The encoded protein is CATEKGGNSPLHF. The gene calls are TRBV15 and TRBJ1-6; perhaps TRBD1 as D (6 bases). With 8 bases removed from V and 7 bases from J, the gap between germline ends came to 12 bases. CDR3 length: 13 residues. CDR1 is LNHNV and CDR2 is YYDKDF in the germline V gene (reference sequence). The whole variable domain, remainder taken from reference TRBV15 and TRBJ1-6, is DAMVIQNPRYQVTQFGKPVTLSCSQTLNHNVMYWYQQKSSQAPKLLFHYYDKDFNNEADTPDNFQSRRPNTSFCFLDIRSPGLGDTAMYLCATEKGGNSPLHFGNGTRLTVT.

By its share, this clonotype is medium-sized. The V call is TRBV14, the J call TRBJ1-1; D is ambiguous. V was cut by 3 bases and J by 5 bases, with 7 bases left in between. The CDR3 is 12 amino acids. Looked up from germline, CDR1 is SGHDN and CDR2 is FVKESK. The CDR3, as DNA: TGTGCCAGCAGCCATCTGGGAACTGAAGCTTTCTTT. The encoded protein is CASSHLGTEAFF.

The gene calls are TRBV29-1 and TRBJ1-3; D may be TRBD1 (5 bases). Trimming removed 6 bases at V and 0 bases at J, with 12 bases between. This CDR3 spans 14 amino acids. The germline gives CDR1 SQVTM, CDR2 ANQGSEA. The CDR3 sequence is CSVVGHHSGNTIYF. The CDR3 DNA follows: TGCAGCGTGGTCGGACACCACTCTGGAAACACCATATATTTT.

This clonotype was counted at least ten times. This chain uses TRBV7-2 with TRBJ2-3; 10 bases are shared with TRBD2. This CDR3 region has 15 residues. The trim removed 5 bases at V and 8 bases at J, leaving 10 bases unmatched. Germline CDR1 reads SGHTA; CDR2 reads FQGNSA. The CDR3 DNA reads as TGTGCCAGCAGCATAACTAGCGGGGTCCGGAGTACGCAGTATTTT. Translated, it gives CASSITSGVRSTQYF.

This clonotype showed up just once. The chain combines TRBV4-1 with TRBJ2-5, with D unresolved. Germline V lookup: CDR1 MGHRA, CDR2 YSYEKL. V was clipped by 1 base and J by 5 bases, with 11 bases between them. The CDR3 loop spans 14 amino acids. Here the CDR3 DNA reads TGCGCCAGCAGCCAAGGAGCGCTTGGGGAGACCCAGTACTTC. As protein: CASSQGALGETQYF.

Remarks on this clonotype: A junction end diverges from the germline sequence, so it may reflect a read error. The CDR3 bases are TGCAGCGTTGAACGACTAGGCTCCTATGAGCAGTACTTC. Translating it yields CSVERLGSYEQYF. This chain links TRBV29-1 with TRBJ2-7; maybe TRBD2 (6 bases). The germline V gene has CDR1 SQVTM and CDR2 ANQGSEA. The CDR3 is 13 amino acids.

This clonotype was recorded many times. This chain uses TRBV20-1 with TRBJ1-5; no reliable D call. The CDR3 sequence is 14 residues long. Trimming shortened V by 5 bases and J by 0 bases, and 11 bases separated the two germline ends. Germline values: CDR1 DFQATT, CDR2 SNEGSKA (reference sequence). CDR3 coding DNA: TGCAGTGCTTTTACGGACCTTAGCAATCAGCCCCAGCATTTT. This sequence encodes CSAFTDLSNQPQHF.

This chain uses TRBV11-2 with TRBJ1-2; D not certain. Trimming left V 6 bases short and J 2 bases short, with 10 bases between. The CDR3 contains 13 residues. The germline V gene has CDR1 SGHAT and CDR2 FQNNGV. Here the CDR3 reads CASSYARNYGYTF. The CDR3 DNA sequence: TGTGCCAGCAGTTATGCAAGAAACTATGGCTACACCTTC.

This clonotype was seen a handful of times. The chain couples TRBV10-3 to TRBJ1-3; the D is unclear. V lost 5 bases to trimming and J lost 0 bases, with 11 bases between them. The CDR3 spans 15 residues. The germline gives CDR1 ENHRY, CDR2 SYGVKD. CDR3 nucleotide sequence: TGTGCCATCAGTAAGGACGGATTCTCTGGAAACACCATATATTTT. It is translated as CAISKDGFSGNTIYF.

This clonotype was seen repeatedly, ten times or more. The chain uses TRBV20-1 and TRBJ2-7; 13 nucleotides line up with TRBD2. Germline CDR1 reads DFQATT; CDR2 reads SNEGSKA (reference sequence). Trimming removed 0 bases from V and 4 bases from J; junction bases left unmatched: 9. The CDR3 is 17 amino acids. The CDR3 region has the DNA TGCAGTGCTAGAGATGTAACTAGCGGGAGGGGCGTATACGAGCAGTACTTC. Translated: CSARDVTSGRGVYEQYF.